Given below is one T cell receptor beta chain in context. Unique molecular identifiers tagged individual cDNA molecules. MiXCR, applied by TCRdb to the 5' RACE reads, yields one record per CDR3 protein. The table includes under 35,000 distinct CDR3 sequences, roughly 5% detected once. This specimen comes from a study of early T cells in non-severe SARS-CoV-2 infection. The TCR was taken from an adult who was a healthcare worker with PCR-confirmed SARS-CoV-2 infection or an uninfected control (not recorded which). The sample consisted of whole blood.

The CDR3 region is CASSFRTSGRTTYEQYF. DNA of the CDR3: TGTGCCAGCAGTTTCCGGACTAGCGGGAGGACAACCTACGAGCAGTACTTC. The rearrangement uses TRBV6-2 or TRBV6-3 and TRBJ2-7, with 14 positions matching TRBD2. The V segment lost 4 bases and the J segment 2 bases; nucleotides outside the gene matches: 7. From germline, CDR1 is MNHEY and CDR2 SVGEGT. The CDR3 runs 17 residues.